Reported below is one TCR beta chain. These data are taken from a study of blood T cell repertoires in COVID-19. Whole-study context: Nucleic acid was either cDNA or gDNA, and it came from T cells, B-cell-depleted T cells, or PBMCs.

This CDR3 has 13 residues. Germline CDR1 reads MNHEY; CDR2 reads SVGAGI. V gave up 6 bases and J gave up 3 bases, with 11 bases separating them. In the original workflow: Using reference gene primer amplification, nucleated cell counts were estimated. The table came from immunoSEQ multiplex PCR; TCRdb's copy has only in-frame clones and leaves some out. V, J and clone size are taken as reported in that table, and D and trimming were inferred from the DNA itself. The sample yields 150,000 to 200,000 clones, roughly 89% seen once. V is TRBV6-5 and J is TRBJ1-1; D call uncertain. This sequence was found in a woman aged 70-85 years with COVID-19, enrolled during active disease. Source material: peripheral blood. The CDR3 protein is CASREGLDTEAFF. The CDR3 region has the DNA TGTGCCAGCAGGGAGGGTTTGGACACTGAAGCTTTCTTT.